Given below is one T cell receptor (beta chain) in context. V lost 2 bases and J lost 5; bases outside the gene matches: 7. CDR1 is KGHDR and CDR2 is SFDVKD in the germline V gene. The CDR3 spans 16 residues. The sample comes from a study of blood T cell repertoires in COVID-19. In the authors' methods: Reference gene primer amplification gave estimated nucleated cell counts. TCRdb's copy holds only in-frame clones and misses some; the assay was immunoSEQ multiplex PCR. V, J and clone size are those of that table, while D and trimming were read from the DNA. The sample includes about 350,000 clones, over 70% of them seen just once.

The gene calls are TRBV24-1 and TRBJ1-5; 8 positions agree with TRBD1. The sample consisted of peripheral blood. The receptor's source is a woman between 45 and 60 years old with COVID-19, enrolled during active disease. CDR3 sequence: CATSDSGTGLYQPQHF. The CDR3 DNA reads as TGTGCCACCAGTGATTCCGGGACAGGTCTTTATCAGCCCCAGCATTTT.